This TCR beta chain was retrieved from a study of blood T cell repertoires in COVID-19. Study details: Italy, Spain and the United States were the sources of the convalescent and acute COVID-19 samples. The cDNA or gDNA used as material had been derived from T cells, B-cell-depleted T cells, or PBMCs.

Under the authors' procedure: By means of reference gene primer amplification, nucleated cell counts were estimated. Sequencing used immunoSEQ multiplex PCR; TCRdb keeps in-frame clones, though not all of them. That table gives V, J and clone size, and the DNA gave D and trimming. The table lists 200,000 to 250,000 clones, 86% of them singletons. CDR1 is SGHVS, CDR2 FQNEAQ, per germline. The V gene lost 2 bases and the J gene lost 4 bases, with 11 bases spanning the gap. This CDR3 is built from 14 residues. Those enrolled in Seattle joined during active infection and were followed longitudinally afterward.

The chain has TRBV7-8 and TRBJ1-1; D is perhaps TRBD1 (5 bases). Source material: peripheral blood. This clonotype originated in a woman between 45 and 60 years old with COVID-19, enrolled during active disease. The CDR3 reads CASSLTGQLTEAFF. Written as DNA, the CDR3 is TGTGCCAGCAGCTTAACCGGACAACTCACTGAAGCTTTCTTT.